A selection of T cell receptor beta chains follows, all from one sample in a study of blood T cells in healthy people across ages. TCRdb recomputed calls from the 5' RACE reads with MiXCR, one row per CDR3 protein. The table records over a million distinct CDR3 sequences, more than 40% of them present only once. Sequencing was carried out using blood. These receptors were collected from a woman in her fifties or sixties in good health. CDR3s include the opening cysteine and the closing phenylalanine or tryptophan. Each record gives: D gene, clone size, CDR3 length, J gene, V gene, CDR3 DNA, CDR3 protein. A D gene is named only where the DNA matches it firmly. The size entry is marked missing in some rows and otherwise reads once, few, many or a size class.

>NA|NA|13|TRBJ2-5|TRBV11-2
TGTGCCAGCAGCTTAGGGGGCGCAGGGACCCAGTACTTC
CASSLGGAGTQYF
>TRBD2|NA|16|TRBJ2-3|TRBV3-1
TGTGCCAGCAGCCAAAAGAGCGGGACCTACACAGATACGCAGTATTTT
CASSQKSGTYTDTQYF
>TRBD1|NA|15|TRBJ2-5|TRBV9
TGTGCCAGCAGCGTAGGGTCGGACAGGGGGGAGACCCAGTACTTC
CASSVGSDRGETQYF
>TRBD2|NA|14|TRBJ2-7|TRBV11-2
TGTGCCAGCCTTACTAGCGGGTGGGCCTACGAGCAGTACTTC
CASLTSGWAYEQYF
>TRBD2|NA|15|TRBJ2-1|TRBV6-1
TGTGCCAGCAGTGAACTGACTAGCCGCCGCAATGAGCAGTTCTTC
CASSELTSRRNEQFF
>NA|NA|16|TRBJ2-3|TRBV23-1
TGCGCCAGCAGTCGAAAAGACAGGAGTCAGACAGATACGCAGTATTTT
CASSRKDRSQTDTQYF
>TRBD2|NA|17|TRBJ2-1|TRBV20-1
TGCAGTGCTAGAGGATTTATTAGCGGGAGCTCCTACAATGAGCAGTTCTTC
CSARGFISGSSYNEQFF
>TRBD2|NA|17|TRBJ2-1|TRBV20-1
TGCAGTGCTAGTGACCGACTGACTAGCGGCACTTACAATGAGCAGTTCTTC
CSASDRLTSGTYNEQFF
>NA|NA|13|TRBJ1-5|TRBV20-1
TGCAGTGCTAGGGGTCAGGGGTATCAGCCCCAGCATTTT
CSARGQGYQPQHF
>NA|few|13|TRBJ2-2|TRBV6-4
TGTGCCAGCGGCCAATCGAACACCGGGGAGCTGTTTTTT
CASGQSNTGELFF
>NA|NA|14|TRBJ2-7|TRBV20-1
TGCAGTGCTAGAGATGAGACTAGACCCTTTGGGCAGTACTTC
CSARDETRPFGQYF
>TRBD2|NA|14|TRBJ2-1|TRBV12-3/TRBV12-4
TGTGCCAGCCGACTAGCGGAGAACTACAATGAGCAGTTCTTC
CASRLAENYNEQFF
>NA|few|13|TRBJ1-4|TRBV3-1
TGTGCCAGCAGCCAAGATTACGCCGAAAAACTGTTTTTT
CASSQDYAEKLFF
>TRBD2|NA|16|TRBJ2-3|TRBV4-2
TGTGCCAGCAGACCCCTTAGCGGGGGTGACACAGATACGCAGTATTTT
CASRPLSGGDTDTQYF
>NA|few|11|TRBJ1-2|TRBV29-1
TGCAGCGTGCGGGATTCAAATGGCTACACCTTC
CSVRDSNGYTF
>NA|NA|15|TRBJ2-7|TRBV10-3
TGTGCCATCAGTGAGTCCCCAGGGGGGACCTACGAGCAGTACTTC
CAISESPGGTYEQYF
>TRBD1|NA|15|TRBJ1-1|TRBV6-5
TGTGCCAGCAGTTATTCGGGACAGGAGGGCTCTGAAGCTTTCTTT
CASSYSGQEGSEAFF
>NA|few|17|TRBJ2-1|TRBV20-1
TGCAGTGCTATACAGGGCCCCCGACTAGGGTTGGACAATGAGCAGTTCTTC
CSAIQGPRLGLDNEQFF
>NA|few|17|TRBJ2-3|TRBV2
TGTGCCAGCTCTCTCGGACGGCCGCCGATTAGCACAGATACGCAGTATTTT
CASSLGRPPISTDTQYF
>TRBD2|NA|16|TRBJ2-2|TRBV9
TGTGCCAGCAGCGTAGGTCTAGCGGGATGGTACGGGGAGCTGTTTTTT
CASSVGLAGWYGELFF
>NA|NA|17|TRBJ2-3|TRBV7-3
TGTGCCAGCAGCCGAGGGAATGCGGGATCTAGCACAGATACGCAGTATTTT
CASSRGNAGSSTDTQYF
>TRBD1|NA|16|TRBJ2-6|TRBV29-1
TGCAGCGTCGTGGACAGGGGCCTAGATGGGGTCAACGTCCTGACTTTC
CSVVDRGLDGVNVLTF
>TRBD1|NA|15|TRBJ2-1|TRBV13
TGTGCCAGCAGCTTAGGAGGGGGCTTGAACAATGAGCAGTTCTTC
CASSLGGGLNNEQFF
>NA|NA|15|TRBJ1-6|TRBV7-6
TGTGCCAGCAGCCCCTCCCGAGACAGCACTTCACCCCTCCACTTT
CASSPSRDSTSPLHF
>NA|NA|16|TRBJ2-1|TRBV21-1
TGTGCCAGCAACAGAGCGTTTGAGTGCCCCTACAATGAGCAGTTCTTC
CASNRAFECPYNEQFF
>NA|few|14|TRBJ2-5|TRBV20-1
TGCAGTGCCACGCCCCTAGTCGCATTGTGGGAGCAGTACTTC
CSATPLVALWEQYF
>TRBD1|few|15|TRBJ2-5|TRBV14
TGTGCCAGCAGCCAAGTCGGGACAGGGCGGGAGACCCAGTACTTC
CASSQVGTGRETQYF
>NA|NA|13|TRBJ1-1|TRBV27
TGTGCCAGCAGTTTCAGACAAGGGCTTCGAGCTTTCTTT
CASSFRQGLRAFF
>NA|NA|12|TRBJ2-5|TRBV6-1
TGTGCCACGAGACCGTACCAAGAGACCCAGTACTTC
CATRPYQETQYF
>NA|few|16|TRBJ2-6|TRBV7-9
TGTGCCAGCAGCTTCGACGGTAGCTCTGGGGCCAACGTCCTGACTTTC
CASSFDGSSGANVLTF
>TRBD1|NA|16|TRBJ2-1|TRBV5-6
TGTGCCAGCAGCCTACCGGGACAGGGGGCGACGGATGAGCAGTTCTTC
CASSLPGQGATDEQFF
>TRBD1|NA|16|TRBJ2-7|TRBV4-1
TGCGCCAGCAGCCCGCTAAGAGGGACAGGGAGCAACGAGCAGTACTTC
CASSPLRGTGSNEQYF
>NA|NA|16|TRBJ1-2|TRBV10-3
TGTGCCATCAGTGTAGGACGGGGATCTTCGGGCTATGGCTACACCTTC
CAISVGRGSSGYGYTF
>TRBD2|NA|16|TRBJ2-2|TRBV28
TGTGCCAGCAGTTTATGGACTAGCGGGAGTCCCGGGGAGCTGTTTTTT
CASSLWTSGSPGELFF
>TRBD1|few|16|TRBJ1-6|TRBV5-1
TGCGCCAGCAGTGGGACAGGGGTCCTTTACGGGTCACCCCTCCACTTT
CASSGTGVLYGSPLHF
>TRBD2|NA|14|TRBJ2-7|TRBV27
TGTGCCAGCAGTTTACTGGGAGGGGAAGGCGAGCAGTACTTC
CASSLLGGEGEQYF
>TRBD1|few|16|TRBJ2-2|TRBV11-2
TGTGCCAGCAGCTTCCCGGGACAGGATCTCACCGGGGAGCTGTTTTTT
CASSFPGQDLTGELFF
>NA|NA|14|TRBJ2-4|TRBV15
TGTGCCACCAGCAGAACCCTGAGGGGAAACATTCAGTACTTC
CATSRTLRGNIQYF
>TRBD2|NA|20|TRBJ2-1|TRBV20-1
TGCAGTGTTAGGCGCGCTCCGGGACTAGCGGGGCTTAGAGGGGGGAATGAGCAGTTCTTC
CSVRRAPGLAGLRGGNEQFF
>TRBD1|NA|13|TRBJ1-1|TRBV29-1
TGCAGCGCGATCGAGGACAGGGCTACTGAAGCTTTCTTT
CSAIEDRATEAFF
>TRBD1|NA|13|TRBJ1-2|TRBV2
TGTGCCAGCAGTGATGGACAGGTCTATGGCTACACCTTC
CASSDGQVYGYTF
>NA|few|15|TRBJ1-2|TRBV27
TGTGCCAGCAGTTTGGGTGGGGGGGCGAAGGGTGGCTACACCTTC
CASSLGGGAKGGYTF
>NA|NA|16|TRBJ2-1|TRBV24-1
TGTGCCACCAGTGCCTTCCGGGCGAGCTCCTACAATGAGCAGTTCTTC
CATSAFRASSYNEQFF
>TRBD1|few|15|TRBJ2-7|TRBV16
TGTGCCAGCAGCCCACAGGACAGGGGAGGCTACGAGCAGTACTTC
CASSPQDRGGYEQYF
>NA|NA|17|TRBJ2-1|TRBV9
TGTGCCAGCAGCACTCCTCGGGCGGGAATACCCTACAATGAGCAGTTCTTC
CASSTPRAGIPYNEQFF
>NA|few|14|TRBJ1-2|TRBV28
TGTGCCAGCGCCCAGGGTAGAGCTAACTATGGCTACACCTTC
CASAQGRANYGYTF
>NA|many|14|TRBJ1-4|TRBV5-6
TGTGCCAGCAGCTTCGGGCAGGGCAGCGAAAAACTGTTTTTT
CASSFGQGSEKLFF
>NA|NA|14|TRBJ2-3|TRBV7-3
TGTGCCAGCAGCTTAACCGGGATTCCAGATGCGCAGTATTTT
CASSLTGIPDAQYF
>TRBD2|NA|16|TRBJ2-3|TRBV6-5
TGTGCCAGCAGTTACTCAGGGGCGGGAGTATTGGATACGCAGTATTTT
CASSYSGAGVLDTQYF